A selection of T cell receptor beta chains follows, all from one sample in a study of T cell repertoires in cytomegalovirus infection. Each CDR3 protein gets one entry after TCRdb re-called the reads with MiXCR. The sample consists of 100,000 to 150,000 distinct CDR3 sequences, less than 9.5% of them appearing once. The source material was PBMCs. These receptors came from a human donor in good health (CMV status not recorded). Some clones in this sample may be carry-over from other donors' samples. Each CDR3 is given without its conserved first and last residue. Some rows mark clone size as missing; the rest say once, few, many or name a class of expanded clone.

>many|TRBJ1-6|TRBV7-6
ASSPSPYNSPLH
>few|TRBJ2-3|TRBV18
ASSLQPGGTDTQY
>many|TRBJ2-1|TRBV2
ASSEAGREYHEQF
>many|TRBJ1-2|TRBV7-6
ASSDEWGLGGYT
>.|TRBJ1-2|TRBV20-1
SARDPSPGASGGYT
>many|TRBJ2-1|TRBV7-2
ASSLTSGGANEQF
>many|TRBJ2-7|TRBV20-1
SARFYEQY
>many|TRBJ1-5|TRBV2
ASRGVGTGNQPQH
>.|TRBJ2-7|TRBV20-1
SAPLTLYEQY
>many|TRBJ2-7|TRBV11-2
ASGHTDGSYEQY
>many|TRBJ1-1|TRBV11-3
ASSLASWGTEAF
>few|TRBJ2-1|TRBV3-1
ASSQVRDRYNEQF
>many|TRBJ2-7|TRBV7-2
ASSLSPGTGPYEQY
>.|TRBJ1-1|TRBV2
ASQRQVNTEAF
>many|TRBJ2-5|TRBV6-2/TRBV6-3
ASRTSVDGSGETQY
>few|TRBJ1-1|TRBV20-1
SLTGGVRNTEAF
>many|TRBJ2-7|TRBV28
ASSGKPALGVYEQY
>few|TRBJ1-2|TRBV28
ASSLPSSANYGYT
>many|TRBJ2-6|TRBV12-3/TRBV12-4
ASSAGESGGGANVLT
>.|TRBJ2-7|TRBV6-2/TRBV6-3
ASSLAGDTYEQY
>many|TRBJ2-3|TRBV7-2
ASSLEGSWLFTQY
>few|TRBJ1-2|TRBV20-1
SASGDRGLLYGYT
>many|TRBJ2-3|TRBV28
ASRLRAGGATDTQY
>.|TRBJ1-5|TRBV18
ASSPLPHGVDQPQH
>many|TRBJ2-5|TRBV5-6
ASSLDASGVEETQY
>.|TRBJ2-7|TRBV6-2/TRBV6-3
ASRGTGGYEQY
>many|TRBJ1-2|TRBV5-8
ASSAQGSYYGYT
>.|TRBJ2-7|TRBV9
ASSVGIGGQY
>many|TRBJ1-5|TRBV5-6
ASSSVTLSNQPQH
>.|TRBJ2-5|TRBV5-6
ASSLGQTQETQY
>many|TRBJ2-1|TRBV7-8
ASSLGAGGGYNEQF
>.|TRBJ2-4|TRBV2
ASRAGTGAKNIQY
>many|TRBJ2-1|TRBV7-2
ASTLAGGYNEQF
>many|TRBJ2-7|TRBV11-1
ASSYPTVMGDEQY
>many|TRBJ1-6|TRBV27
ASAPRANSPLH
>many|TRBJ1-5|TRBV7-2
ASSSREHQPQH
>medium-sized|TRBJ2-1|TRBV7-2
ASSLTESSYNEQF
>.|TRBJ2-7|TRBV20-1
SARGTRYYEQY
>.|TRBJ2-7|TRBV6-6
ASSSPGYEQY
>many|TRBJ2-1|TRBV7-2
ASSPGQGNFGEQF
>many|TRBJ1-2|TRBV5-1
ASSEGPANGYT
>many|TRBJ2-3|TRBV29-1
SVGPGTDTQY
>.|TRBJ1-6|TRBV20-1
SARPRGGGSSYNSPLH
>many|TRBJ1-5|TRBV27
ASGSNQPQH
>many|TRBJ1-4|TRBV20-1
SARDPSGSTNEKLF
>many|TRBJ1-3|TRBV12-3/TRBV12-4
ASSLGVGNTIY
>many|TRBJ2-2|TRBV5-6
ASSLARGTGELF
>many|TRBJ1-1|TRBV5-1
ASSFGQVGTEAF
>many|TRBJ2-3|TRBV7-8
ASTAWGGSTDTQY
>.|TRBJ2-7|TRBV2
ASSLTGSAGGEQY
>many|TRBJ2-4|TRBV7-9
ASSFSGKNIQY
>many|TRBJ2-7|TRBV4-2
ASSSGTVSYEQY
>many|TRBJ2-1|TRBV10-3
AISGGRGAYNEQF
>.|TRBJ2-1|TRBV9
ASSARGAASYNEQF
>many|TRBJ1-5|TRBV20-1
SARVPGGQPQH
>many|TRBJ2-1|TRBV7-3
ASSLEGTSVHNEQF
>many|TRBJ1-2|TRBV28
ASTLSLGTGNYGYT